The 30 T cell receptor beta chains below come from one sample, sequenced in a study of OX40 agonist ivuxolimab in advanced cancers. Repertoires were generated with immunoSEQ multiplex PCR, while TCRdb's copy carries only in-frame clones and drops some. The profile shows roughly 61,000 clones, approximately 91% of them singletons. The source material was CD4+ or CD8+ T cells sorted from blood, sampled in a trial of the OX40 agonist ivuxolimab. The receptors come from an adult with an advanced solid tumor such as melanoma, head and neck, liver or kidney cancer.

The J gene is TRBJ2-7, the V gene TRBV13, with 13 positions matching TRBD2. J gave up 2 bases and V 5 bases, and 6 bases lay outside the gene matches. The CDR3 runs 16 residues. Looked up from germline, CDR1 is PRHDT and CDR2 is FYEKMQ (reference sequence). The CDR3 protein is CASSPRLAGGPYEQYF. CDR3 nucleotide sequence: TGTGCCAGCAGCCCACGACTAGCGGGGGGCCCCTACGAGCAGTACTTC.

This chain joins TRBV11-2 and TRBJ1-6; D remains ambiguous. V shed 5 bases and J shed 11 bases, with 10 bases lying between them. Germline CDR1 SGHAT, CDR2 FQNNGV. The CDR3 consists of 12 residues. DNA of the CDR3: TGTGCCAGCAGCCGAAGAGAGCCACCCCTCCACTTT. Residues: CASSRREPPLHF. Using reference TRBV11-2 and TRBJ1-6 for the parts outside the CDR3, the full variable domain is EAGVAQSPRYKIIEKRQSVAFWCNPISGHATLYWYQQILGQGPKLLIQFQNNGVVDDSQLPKDRFSAERLKGVDSTLKIQPAKLEDSAVYLCASSRREPPLHFGNGTRLTVT.

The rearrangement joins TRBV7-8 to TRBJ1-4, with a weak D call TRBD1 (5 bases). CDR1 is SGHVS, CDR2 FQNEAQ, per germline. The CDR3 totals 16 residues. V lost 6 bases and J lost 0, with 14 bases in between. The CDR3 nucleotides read TGTGCCAGCAGACTAGGGGATTCGGCAACTAATGAAAAACTGTTTTTT. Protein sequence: CASRLGDSATNEKLFF.

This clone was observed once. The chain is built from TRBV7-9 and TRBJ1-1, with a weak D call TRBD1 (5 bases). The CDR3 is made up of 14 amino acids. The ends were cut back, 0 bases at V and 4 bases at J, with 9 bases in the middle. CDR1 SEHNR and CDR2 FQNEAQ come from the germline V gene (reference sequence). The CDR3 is CASSLARVVTEAFF. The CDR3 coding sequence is TGTGCCAGCAGCTTAGCCAGGGTGGTCACTGAAGCTTTCTTT.

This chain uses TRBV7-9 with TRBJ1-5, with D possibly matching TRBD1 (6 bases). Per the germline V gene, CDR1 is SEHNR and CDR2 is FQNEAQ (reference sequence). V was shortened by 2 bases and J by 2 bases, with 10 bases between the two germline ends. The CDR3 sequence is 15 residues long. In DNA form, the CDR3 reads TGTGCCAGCAGCTTAAATTCAGGGGGCAATCAGCCCCAGCATTTT. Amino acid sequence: CASSLNSGGNQPQHF.

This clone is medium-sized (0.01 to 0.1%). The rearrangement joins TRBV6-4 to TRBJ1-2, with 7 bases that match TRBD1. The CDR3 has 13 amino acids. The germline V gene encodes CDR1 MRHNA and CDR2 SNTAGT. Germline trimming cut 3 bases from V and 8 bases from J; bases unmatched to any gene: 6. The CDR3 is CASSETGFGGYTF. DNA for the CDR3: TGTGCCAGCAGTGAGACAGGGTTTGGGGGCTACACCTTC.

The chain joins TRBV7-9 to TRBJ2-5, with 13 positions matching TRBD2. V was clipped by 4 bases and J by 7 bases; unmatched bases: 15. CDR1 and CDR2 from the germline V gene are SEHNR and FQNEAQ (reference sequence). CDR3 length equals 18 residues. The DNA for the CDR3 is TGTGCCAGCAGCTCCTCCCGACTAGCGGGGGGCCGGTCCGGGACCCAGTACTTC. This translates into CASSSSRLAGGRSGTQYF.

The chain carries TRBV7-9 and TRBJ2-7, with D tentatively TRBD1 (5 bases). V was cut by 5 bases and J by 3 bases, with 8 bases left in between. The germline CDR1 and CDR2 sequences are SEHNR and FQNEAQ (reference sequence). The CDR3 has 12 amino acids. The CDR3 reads CASSIDSYEQYF. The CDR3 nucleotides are TGTGCCAGCAGCATCGACAGCTACGAGCAGTACTTC.

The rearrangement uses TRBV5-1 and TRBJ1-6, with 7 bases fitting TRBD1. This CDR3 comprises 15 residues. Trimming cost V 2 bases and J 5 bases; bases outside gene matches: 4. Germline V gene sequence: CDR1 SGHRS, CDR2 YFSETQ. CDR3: CASSLTGADNSPLHF. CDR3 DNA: TGCGCCAGCAGCTTAACAGGGGCGGATAATTCACCCCTCCACTTT. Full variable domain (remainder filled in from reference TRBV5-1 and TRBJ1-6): KAGVTQTPRYLIKTRGQQVTLSCSPISGHRSVSWYQQTPGQGLQFLFEYFSETQRNKGNFPGRFSGRQFSNSRSEMNVSTLELGDSALYLCASSLTGADNSPLHFGNGTRLTVT.

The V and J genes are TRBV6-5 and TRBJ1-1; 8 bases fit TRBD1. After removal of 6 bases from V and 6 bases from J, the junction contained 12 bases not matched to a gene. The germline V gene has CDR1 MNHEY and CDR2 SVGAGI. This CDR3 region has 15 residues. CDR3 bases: TGTGCCAGCAGCGAAACGACAGGGGCGAGCGCTGAAGCTTTCTTT. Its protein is CASSETTGASAEAFF.

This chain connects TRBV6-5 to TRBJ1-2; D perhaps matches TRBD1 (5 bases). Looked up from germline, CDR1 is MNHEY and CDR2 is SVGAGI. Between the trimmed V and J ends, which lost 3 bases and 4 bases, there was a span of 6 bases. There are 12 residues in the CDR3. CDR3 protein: CASSYDSYGYTF. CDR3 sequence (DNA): TGTGCCAGCAGTTATGACAGCTATGGCTACACCTTC.

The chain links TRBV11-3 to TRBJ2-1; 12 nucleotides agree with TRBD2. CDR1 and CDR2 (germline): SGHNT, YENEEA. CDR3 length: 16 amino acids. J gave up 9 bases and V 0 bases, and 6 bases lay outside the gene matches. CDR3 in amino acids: CASSLDPSGGAGEQFF. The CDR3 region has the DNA TGTGCCAGCAGCTTAGATCCTAGCGGGGGGGCGGGTGAGCAGTTCTTC.

The CDR3 is CASRLSYNEQFF. The CDR3 coding sequence is TGTGCCAGCAGGCTGAGTTACAATGAGCAGTTCTTC. The rearrangement uses TRBV6-1 and TRBJ2-1, with D uncertain. Germline CDR1 and CDR2: MNHNS and SASEGT. V lost 6 bases and J 4 bases, leaving 7 bases between the germline ends. CDR3 length equals 12 residues.

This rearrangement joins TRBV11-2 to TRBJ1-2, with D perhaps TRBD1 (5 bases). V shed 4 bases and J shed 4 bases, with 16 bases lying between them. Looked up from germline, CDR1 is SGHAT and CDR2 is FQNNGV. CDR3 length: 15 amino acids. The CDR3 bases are TGTGCCAGCAGCTCATTGGGGCAGGAGCTCTATGGCTACACCTTC. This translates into CASSSLGQELYGYTF. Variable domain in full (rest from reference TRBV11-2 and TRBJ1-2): EAGVAQSPRYKIIEKRQSVAFWCNPISGHATLYWYQQILGQGPKLLIQFQNNGVVDDSQLPKDRFSAERLKGVDSTLKIQPAKLEDSAVYLCASSSLGQELYGYTFGSGTRLTVV.

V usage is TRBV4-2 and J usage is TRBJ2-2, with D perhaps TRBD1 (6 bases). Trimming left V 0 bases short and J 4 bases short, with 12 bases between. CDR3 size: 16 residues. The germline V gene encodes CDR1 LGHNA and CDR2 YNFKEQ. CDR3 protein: CASSQEGGWGTGELFF. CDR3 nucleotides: TGTGCCAGCAGCCAAGAAGGGGGATGGGGCACCGGGGAGCTGTTTTTT.

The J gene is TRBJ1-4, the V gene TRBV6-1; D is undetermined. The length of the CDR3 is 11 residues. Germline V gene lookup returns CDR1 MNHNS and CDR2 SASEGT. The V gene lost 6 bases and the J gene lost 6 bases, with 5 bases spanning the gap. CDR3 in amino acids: CASRTDEKLFF. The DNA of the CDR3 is TGTGCCAGCAGGACGGATGAAAAACTGTTTTTT.

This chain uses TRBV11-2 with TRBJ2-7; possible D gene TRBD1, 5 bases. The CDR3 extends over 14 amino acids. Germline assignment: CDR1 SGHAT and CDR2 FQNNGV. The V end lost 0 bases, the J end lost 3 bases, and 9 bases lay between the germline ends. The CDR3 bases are TGTGCCAGCAGCTTAGACAGGGATCGCTACGAGCAGTACTTC. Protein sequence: CASSLDRDRYEQYF.

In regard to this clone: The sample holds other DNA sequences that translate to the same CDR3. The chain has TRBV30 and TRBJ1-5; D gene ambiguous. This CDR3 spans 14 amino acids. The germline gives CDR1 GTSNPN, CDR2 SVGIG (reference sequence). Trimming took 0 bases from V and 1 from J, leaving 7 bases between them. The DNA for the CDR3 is TGTGCCTGGAGTGTTGGAATAAGCAATCAGCCCCAGCATTTT. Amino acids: CAWSVGISNQPQHF.

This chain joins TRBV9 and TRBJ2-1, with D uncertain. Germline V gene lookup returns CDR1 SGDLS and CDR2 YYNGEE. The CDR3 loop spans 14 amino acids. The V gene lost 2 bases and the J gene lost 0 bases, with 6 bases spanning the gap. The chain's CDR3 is CASSVGTSYNEQFF. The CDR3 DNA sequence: TGTGCCAGCAGCGTGGGCACCTCCTACAATGAGCAGTTCTTC.

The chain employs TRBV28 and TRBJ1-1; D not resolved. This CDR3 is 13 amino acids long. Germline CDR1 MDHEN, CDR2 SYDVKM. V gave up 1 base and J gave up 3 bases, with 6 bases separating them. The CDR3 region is CASSLLRDTEAFF. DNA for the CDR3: TGTGCCAGCAGTTTATTGCGGGACACTGAAGCTTTCTTT.

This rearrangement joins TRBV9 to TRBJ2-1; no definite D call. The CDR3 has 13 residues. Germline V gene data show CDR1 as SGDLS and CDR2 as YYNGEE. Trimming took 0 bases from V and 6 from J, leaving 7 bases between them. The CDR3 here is CASSVGWSNEQFF. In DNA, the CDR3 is TGTGCCAGCAGCGTAGGGTGGAGCAATGAGCAGTTCTTC.

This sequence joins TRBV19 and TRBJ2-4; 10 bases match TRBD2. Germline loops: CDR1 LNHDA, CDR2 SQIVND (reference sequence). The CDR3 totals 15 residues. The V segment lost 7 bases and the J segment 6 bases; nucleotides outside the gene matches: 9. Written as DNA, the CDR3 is TGTGCCAGTAATGAGCGGGGGGGCCTAAGAAACATTCAGTACTTC. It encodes CASNERGGLRNIQYF.

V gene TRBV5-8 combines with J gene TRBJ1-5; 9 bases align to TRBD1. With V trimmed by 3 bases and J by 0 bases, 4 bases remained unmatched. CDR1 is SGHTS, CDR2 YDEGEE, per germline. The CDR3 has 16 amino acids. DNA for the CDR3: TGTGCCAGCAGCTGGGGGACAGGGTATAGCAATCAGCCCCAGCATTTT. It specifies CASSWGTGYSNQPQHF.

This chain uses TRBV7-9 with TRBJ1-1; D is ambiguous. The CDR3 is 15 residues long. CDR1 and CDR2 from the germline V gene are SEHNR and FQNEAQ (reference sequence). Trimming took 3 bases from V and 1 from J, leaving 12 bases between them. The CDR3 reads CASSFRDGRNTEAFF. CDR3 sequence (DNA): TGTGCCAGCAGCTTTAGAGACGGCCGGAACACTGAAGCTTTCTTT.

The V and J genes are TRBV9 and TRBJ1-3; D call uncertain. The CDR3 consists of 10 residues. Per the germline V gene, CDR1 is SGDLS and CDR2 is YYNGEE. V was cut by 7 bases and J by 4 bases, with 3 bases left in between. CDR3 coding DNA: TGTGCCAGCGCCGGAAACACCATATATTTT. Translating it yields CASAGNTIYF.

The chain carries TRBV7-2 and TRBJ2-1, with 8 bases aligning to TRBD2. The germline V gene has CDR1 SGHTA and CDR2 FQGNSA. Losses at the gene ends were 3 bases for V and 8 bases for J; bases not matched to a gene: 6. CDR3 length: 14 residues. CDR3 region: CASSLTSVIDEQFF. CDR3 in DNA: TGTGCCAGCAGCTTGACTAGCGTCATCGATGAGCAGTTCTTC.

CDR3: CAIRASGAADTQYF. The DNA of the CDR3 is TGTGCCATCAGGGCTAGCGGGGCGGCAGATACGCAGTATTTT. This rearrangement joins TRBV10-3 to TRBJ2-3; 9 nucleotides match TRBD2. V shed 6 bases and J 4 bases; nucleotides not matched to a gene: 5. The germline V gene encodes CDR1 ENHRY and CDR2 SYGVKD. The CDR3 loop spans 14 amino acids.

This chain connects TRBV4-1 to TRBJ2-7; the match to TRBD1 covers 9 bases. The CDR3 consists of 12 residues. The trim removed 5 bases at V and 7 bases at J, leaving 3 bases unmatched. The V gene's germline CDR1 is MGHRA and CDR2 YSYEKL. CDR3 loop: CASSSTGGEQYF. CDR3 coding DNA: TGCGCCAGCAGCTCGACAGGGGGTGAGCAGTACTTC.

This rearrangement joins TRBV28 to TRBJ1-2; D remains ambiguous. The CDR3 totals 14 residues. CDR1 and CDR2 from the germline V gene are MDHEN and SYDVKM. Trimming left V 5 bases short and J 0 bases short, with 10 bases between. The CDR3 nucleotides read TGTGCCAGCAGTCCCCGGGCCTCTAACTATGGCTACACCTTC. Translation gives CASSPRASNYGYTF.

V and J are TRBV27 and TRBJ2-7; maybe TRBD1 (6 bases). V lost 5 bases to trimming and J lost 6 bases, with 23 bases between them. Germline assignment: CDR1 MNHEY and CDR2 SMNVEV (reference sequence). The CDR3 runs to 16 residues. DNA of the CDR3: TGTGCCAGCAGTACACTAACAGGGTTAGGCTTTGTCGAGCAGTACTTC. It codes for CASSTLTGLGFVEQYF.